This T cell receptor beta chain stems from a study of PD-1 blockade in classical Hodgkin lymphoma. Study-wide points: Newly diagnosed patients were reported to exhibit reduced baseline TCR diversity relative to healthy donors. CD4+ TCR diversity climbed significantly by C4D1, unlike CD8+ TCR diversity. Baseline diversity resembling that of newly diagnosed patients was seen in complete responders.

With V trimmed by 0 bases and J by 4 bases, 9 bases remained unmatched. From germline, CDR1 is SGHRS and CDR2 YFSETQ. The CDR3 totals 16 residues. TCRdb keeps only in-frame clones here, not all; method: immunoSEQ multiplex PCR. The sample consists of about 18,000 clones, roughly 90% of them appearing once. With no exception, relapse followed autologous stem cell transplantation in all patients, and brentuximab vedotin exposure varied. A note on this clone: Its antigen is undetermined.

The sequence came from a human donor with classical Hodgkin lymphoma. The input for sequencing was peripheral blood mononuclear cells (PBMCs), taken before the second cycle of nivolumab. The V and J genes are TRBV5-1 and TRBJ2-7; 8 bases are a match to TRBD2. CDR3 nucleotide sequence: TGCGCCAGCAGCTTGGACCCAGCGGGGGCCCTATACGAGCAGTACTTC. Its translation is CASSLDPAGALYEQYF.